These 32 T cell receptor beta chains were sequenced from one sample in a study of OX40 agonist ivuxolimab in advanced cancers. TCRdb's copy holds only in-frame clones and misses some; the assay was immunoSEQ multiplex PCR. The sample yields more than 45,000 clones, more than 75% seen once. The sample here was CD4+ or CD8+ T cells sorted from blood, taken in a trial of the OX40 agonist ivuxolimab. All receptors come from an adult with an advanced solid tumor such as melanoma, head and neck, liver or kidney cancer.

V gene TRBV7-3 combines with J gene TRBJ2-2, with TRBD2 as a possible D gene (6 bases). Germline lookup yields CDR1 SGHTA and CDR2 FQGTGA. The ends were cut back, 5 bases at V and 0 bases at J, with 13 bases in the middle. The CDR3 runs 16 residues. Written as DNA, the CDR3 is TGTGCCAGCAGCCCAGACGGACTAACGAACACCGGGGAGCTGTTTTTT. Translating gives CASSPDGLTNTGELFF.

CDR3 nucleotides: TGTGCCTGGACTAGACAGCTCACCGGGGAGCTGTTTTTT. As protein: CAWTRQLTGELFF. This rearrangement joins TRBV30 to TRBJ2-2; D is perhaps TRBD1 (5 bases). The CDR3 runs to 13 residues. Germline CDR1 GTSNPN, CDR2 SVGIG (reference sequence). Trimming cost V 4 bases and J 4 bases, with 10 bases left between them.

J is TRBJ2-5 and V is TRBV18; D is ambiguous. The CDR3 covers 14 residues. Germline values: CDR1 KGHSH, CDR2 LQKENI. The V end lost 6 bases, the J end lost 4 bases, and 15 bases lay between the germline ends. For the CDR3, the DNA is TGTGCCAGCTCCACGACGGGCCCAGTAGAGACCCAGTACTTC. It yields the protein CASSTTGPVETQYF. The full variable domain, with the rest looked up from reference TRBV18 and TRBJ2-5, is NAGVMQNPRHLVRRRGQEARLRCSPMKGHSHVYWYRQLPEEGLKFMVYLQKENIIDESGMPKERFSAEFPKEGPSILRIQQVVRGDSAAYFCASSTTGPVETQYFGPGTRLLVL.

This chain links TRBV19 with TRBJ1-1; D perhaps matches TRBD1 (5 bases). The CDR3 has 13 residues. Per germline, CDR1 LNHDA and CDR2 SQIVND (reference sequence). The germline V and J ends were trimmed by 5 bases and 5 bases, with 12 bases remaining between them. The CDR3 region has the DNA TGTGCCAGTAGTCCCAGGGTGGGAACTGAAGCTTTCTTT. Protein: CASSPRVGTEAFF.

Concerning this clone: One end of the junction is discordant with germline, which a read error may explain. Written as DNA, the CDR3 is TGTGCCAGCAGCTGGAGCGGGAGCCACACCGGGGAGCTGTTTTTC. It translates to CASSWSGSHTGELFF. This chain joins TRBV5-4 and TRBJ2-2, with TRBD2 matching 8 bases. Per the germline V gene, CDR1 is SGHNT and CDR2 is YYREEE (reference sequence). The CDR3 runs to 15 residues. The variable domain in full, completed from reference TRBV5-4 and TRBJ2-2, reads ETGVTQSPTHLIKTRGQQVTLRCSSQSGHNTVSWYQQALGQGPQFIFQYYREEENGRGNFPPRFSGLQFPNYSSELNVNALELDDSALYLCASSWSGSHTGELFFGEGSRLTVL.

By sample share, this clone is hyperexpanded. The CDR3 DNA sequence: TGTGCCAGCAGTTACCGGGGAAGTTTAAGGGGAAATGAGCAGTTCTTC. The encoded protein is CASSYRGSLRGNEQFF. The V gene is TRBV6-5, the J gene TRBJ2-1; D might be TRBD1 or TRBD2, each matching 5 bases. The CDR3 has 16 residues. Germline CDR1 MNHEY, CDR2 SVGAGI. V lost 2 bases to trimming and J lost 7 bases, with 18 bases between them.

The J gene is TRBJ1-2, the V gene TRBV11-2; 7 nucleotides agree with TRBD1. From germline, CDR1 is SGHAT and CDR2 FQNNGV. V gave up 5 bases and J gave up 4 bases; unmatched junction bases: 13. The CDR3 runs 16 residues. CDR3 bases: TGTGCCAGCAGCCTAAACCCGGGACAGCTAATCTATGGCTACACCTTC. Encoded protein: CASSLNPGQLIYGYTF. Based on the CDR3 plus reference TRBV11-2 and TRBJ1-2, the full variable domain is EAGVAQSPRYKIIEKRQSVAFWCNPISGHATLYWYQQILGQGPKLLIQFQNNGVVDDSQLPKDRFSAERLKGVDSTLKIQPAKLEDSAVYLCASSLNPGQLIYGYTFGSGTRLTVV.

The chain uses TRBV4-1 and TRBJ2-3; perhaps TRBD2 as D (7 bases). Looked up from germline, CDR1 is MGHRA and CDR2 is YSYEKL. V dropped 4 bases and J dropped 3 bases, with 17 bases sitting between them. The CDR3 is 16 residues long. CDR3 residues: CASSPMGGPGTDTQYF. For the CDR3, the DNA is TGCGCCAGCAGCCCGATGGGGGGGCCGGGGACAGATACGCAGTATTTT.

J is TRBJ1-1 and V is TRBV18, with 7 bases that match TRBD1. Germline assignment: CDR1 KGHSH and CDR2 LQKENI. The CDR3 totals 17 residues. After removal of 2 bases from V and 2 bases from J, the junction contained 11 bases not matched to a gene. In nucleotides, the CDR3 is TGTGCCAGCTCACCAGGGACACCGGGACAGATAAACACTGAAGCTTTCTTT. It encodes CASSPGTPGQINTEAFF.

The chain uses TRBV12-5 and TRBJ2-2; TRBD2 matches at 7 bases. This CDR3 comprises 15 residues. The germline V gene has CDR1 LGHNT and CDR2 FRNRAP. V was pared by 5 bases and J by 7 bases, with 10 bases of the junction left unmatched. The CDR3, as DNA: TGTGCTAGTGGTGTCCGGGGGGACCACATCGGGGAGCTGTTTTTT. This encodes CASGVRGDHIGELFF.

This chain links TRBV7-2 with TRBJ1-5; no firm D call. CDR1 and CDR2 from the germline V gene are SGHTA and FQGNSA. The CDR3 has 16 residues. The ends were cut back, 1 base at V and 2 bases at J, with 12 bases in the middle. The chain's CDR3 is CASSLDPRLGNQPQHF. CDR3 in DNA: TGTGCCAGCAGCTTAGATCCAAGGCTGGGCAATCAGCCCCAGCATTTT.

This rearrangement joins TRBV5-6 to TRBJ2-3; D call uncertain. CDR1 is SGHDT and CDR2 is YYEEEE in the germline V gene. CDR3 length equals 16 residues. V gave up 0 bases and J gave up 6 bases, with 17 bases separating them. The CDR3 is CASSLAEQRFWDTQYF. The CDR3 nucleotides read TGTGCCAGCAGCTTGGCTGAACAGAGGTTTTGGGATACGCAGTATTTT.

The chain combines TRBV7-9 with TRBJ2-2; TRBD2 might be the D (5 bases). V shed 5 bases and J shed 0 bases, with 13 bases lying between them. Germline V gene data show CDR1 as SEHNR and CDR2 as FQNEAQ (reference sequence). The CDR3 extends over 16 amino acids. In DNA, the CDR3 is TGTGCCAGCAGCGCAGTCGGAGGTACGAACACCGGGGAGCTGTTTTTT. Protein product: CASSAVGGTNTGELFF.

J is TRBJ1-1 and V is TRBV30; D is perhaps TRBD1 (5 bases). There are 18 residues in the CDR3. V was shortened by 1 base and J by 1 base, with 22 bases between the two germline ends. The V gene's germline CDR1 is GTSNPN and CDR2 SVGIG (reference sequence). CDR3 region: CAWSERGQTDYQNTEAFF. For the CDR3, the DNA is TGTGCCTGGAGTGAGCGGGGCCAGACCGACTATCAGAACACTGAAGCTTTCTTT.

This clone was picked up a small number of times. This chain links TRBV9 with TRBJ1-3; D is unresolved. Between the trimmed V and J ends, which lost 1 base and 0 bases, there was a span of 11 bases. CDR1 and CDR2 (germline): SGDLS, YYNGEE. CDR3 size: 16 residues. DNA for the CDR3: TGTGCCAGCAGCGTACTTGACGCATCCTCTGGAAACACCATATATTTT. Encoded protein: CASSVLDASSGNTIYF.

This chain connects TRBV9 to TRBJ2-1; 11 nucleotides line up with TRBD2. With 1 base clipped from V and 1 base from J, the junction kept 4 bases outside the gene matches. CDR3 length equals 17 residues. CDR1 and CDR2 from the germline V gene are SGDLS and YYNGEE. CDR3 nucleotides: TGTGCCAGCAGCGTATATAGCGGGAGGGTGTCCTACAATGAGCAGTTCTTC. This codes for CASSVYSGRVSYNEQFF.

The V and J genes are TRBV5-4 and TRBJ1-4; 8 bases align to TRBD1. Germline V gene sequence: CDR1 SGHNT, CDR2 YYREEE (reference sequence). The CDR3 is made up of 13 amino acids. With V trimmed by 4 bases and J by 7 bases, 3 bases remained unmatched. The CDR3 nucleotides read TGTGCCAGCAGCCCCGACAGGGGTGAAAAACTGTTTTTT. Its protein product is CASSPDRGEKLFF.

The chain joins TRBV7-3 to TRBJ2-7, with 10 bases identical to TRBD2. This CDR3 comprises 15 residues. CDR1 is SGHTA, CDR2 FQGTGA, per germline. After removal of 3 bases from V and 0 bases from J, the junction contained 2 bases not matched to a gene. The CDR3: CASSFGLADSYEQYF. Written as DNA, the CDR3 is TGTGCCAGCAGCTTCGGACTAGCGGACTCCTACGAGCAGTACTTC.

The chain has TRBV21-1 and TRBJ2-5; the DNA was not compared with TRBD1, the D call given in the table. TRBV21-1 counts as a pseudogene. This CDR3 is 15 amino acids long. Written as DNA, the CDR3 is TGTGCCAGCAGGAGGAGGCAGGGGGGCGGGGAGACCCAGTACTTC. Protein: CASRRRQGGGETQYF.

Comment on this clone: A read error may account for a junction end that differs from germline. This sequence joins TRBV4-1 and TRBJ2-5; 11 nucleotides agree with TRBD2. CDR1 is MGHRA, CDR2 YSYEKL, per germline. The CDR3 loop spans 17 amino acids. The CDR3 is CAGSQASSGRRYETQYF. The CDR3 DNA is TGCGCCGGCAGCCAAGCCTCTAGCGGGAGGCGGTATGAGACCCAGTACTTC.

The chain combines TRBV5-6 with TRBJ2-1; 8 bases agree with TRBD1. Trimming cost V 4 bases and J 1 base; bases outside gene matches: 7. CDR1 is SGHDT, CDR2 YYEEEE, per germline. CDR3 length: 16 amino acids. CDR3 amino acids: CASSIGTGASYNEQFF. The DNA of the CDR3 is TGTGCCAGCAGCATAGGGACAGGAGCGTCCTACAATGAGCAGTTCTTC.

Only one count was recorded for this clone. J is TRBJ1-5 and V is TRBV5-8; maybe TRBD1 (5 bases). CDR1 is SGHTS and CDR2 is YDEGEE in the germline V gene. Trimming shortened V by 3 bases and J by 0 bases, and 16 bases separated the two germline ends. The CDR3 totals 17 residues. The CDR3 nucleotides are TGTGCCAGCAGCTACTGGGGCGGCGAATATAGCAATCAGCCCCAGCATTTT. Its translation: CASSYWGGEYSNQPQHF. Full variable domain (rest looked up from reference TRBV5-8 and TRBJ1-5): EAGVTQSPTHLIKTRGQQATLRCSPISGHTSVYWYQQALGLGLQFLLWYDEGEERNRGNFPPRFSGRQFPNYSSELNVNALELEDSALYLCASSYWGGEYSNQPQHFGDGTRLSIL.

This clone was counted only a few times. The V and J genes are TRBV23-1 and TRBJ2-5; tentatively, D is TRBD1 (5 bases). TRBV23-1 is labeled an ORF, and its function is uncertain. The CDR3 is 15 residues long. The V and J ends lost 7 bases and 0 bases respectively, with 15 bases between them. CDR3 sequence (DNA): TGCGCCAGCACGGATAACTCCAGGGACCAAGAGACCCAGTACTTC. As protein: CASTDNSRDQETQYF.

The CDR3 bases are TGCGCCAGCAGCTTCCGGGACAGAAATTCACCCCTCCACTTT. It yields the protein CASSFRDRNSPLHF. The V gene is TRBV5-1, the J gene TRBJ1-6; 7 bases are a match to TRBD1. This CDR3 contains 14 residues. CDR1 and CDR2 (germline): SGHRS, YFSETQ. Losses at the gene ends were 2 bases for V and 7 bases for J; bases not matched to a gene: 3.

The rearrangement links TRBV28 to TRBJ2-2; TRBD1 is a possible D gene (6 bases). V lost 6 bases and J 6 bases, leaving 17 bases between the germline ends. The CDR3 covers 15 residues. Germline-derived CDR1 and CDR2 are MDHEN and SYDVKM. CDR3 protein: CASRSLPQGPGELFF. Here the CDR3 DNA reads TGTGCCAGCAGATCCCTACCCCAGGGGCCCGGGGAGCTGTTTTTT.

The chain joins TRBV19 to TRBJ1-1, with D possibly TRBD1 on 5 matching bases. CDR3 length equals 12 residues. Germline values: CDR1 LNHDA, CDR2 SQIVND (reference sequence). Trimming pared 5 bases from V and 6 bases from J, leaving 10 bases between. Here the CDR3 reads CASSRQGAEAFF. The CDR3 DNA is TGTGCCAGTAGTCGGCAGGGTGCTGAAGCTTTCTTT. Together with reference TRBV19 and TRBJ1-1, the CDR3 gives the full variable domain: DGGITQSPKYLFRKEGQNVTLSCEQNLNHDAMYWYRQDPGQGLRLIYYSQIVNDFQKGDIAEGYSVSREKKESFPLTVTSAQKNPTAFYLCASSRQGAEAFFGQGTRLTVV.

The gene calls are TRBV19 and TRBJ2-1; D gene uncertain. Germline lookup yields CDR1 LNHDA and CDR2 SQIVND (reference sequence). CDR3 length equals 11 residues. V was trimmed by 9 bases and J by 7 bases, leaving 10 bases between them. CDR3 nucleotides: TGTGCCAGCAAGATCGCAAATGAGCAGTTCTTC. Residues: CASKIANEQFF. Together with reference TRBV19 and TRBJ2-1, the CDR3 gives the full variable domain: DGGITQSPKYLFRKEGQNVTLSCEQNLNHDAMYWYRQDPGQGLRLIYYSQIVNDFQKGDIAEGYSVSREKKESFPLTVTSAQKNPTAFYLCASKIANEQFFGPGTRLTVL.

The rearrangement uses TRBV13 and TRBJ2-5; 7 bases line up with TRBD1. The ends lost 6 bases at V and 11 bases at J; junction bases unmatched: 12. The CDR3 runs 13 residues. In germline, CDR1 is PRHDT, CDR2 FYEKMQ (reference sequence). The CDR3 region is CASSYTTGDRQYF. The DNA for the CDR3 is TGTGCCAGCAGTTACACGACCGGGGACAGACAGTACTTC. The whole variable domain, remainder taken from reference TRBV13 and TRBJ2-5, is AAGVIQSPRHLIKEKRETATLKCYPIPRHDTVYWYQQGPGQDPQFLISFYEKMQSDKGSIPDRFSAQQFSDYHSELNMSSLELGDSALYFCASSYTTGDRQYFGPGTRLLVL.

V usage is TRBV7-6 and J usage is TRBJ2-1, with D tentatively TRBD2 (7 bases). V was pared by 4 bases and J by 7 bases, with 20 bases between. This CDR3 comprises 16 residues. The germline gives CDR1 SGHVS, CDR2 FNYEAQ. For the CDR3, the DNA is TGTGCCAGCAGCTCAGGCCTATGGGGAGGGGGGAATGAGCAGTTCTTC. It codes for CASSSGLWGGGNEQFF.

The sample holds one count of this clone. This chain joins TRBV4-3 and TRBJ1-6; 8 bases are a match to TRBD1. V lost 3 bases and J lost 12; bases outside the gene matches: 10. The CDR3 runs to 15 residues. CDR1 is LGHNA and CDR2 is YSLEER in the germline V gene. The CDR3 DNA sequence: TGCGCCAGCAGCCAGGAAACGACAGGGGCTAGACCCCTCCACTTT. Translating it yields CASSQETTGARPLHF.

The CDR3 loop is CATDSPEQVYEQYF. DNA for the CDR3: TGTGCCACCGACTCTCCGGAGCAGGTCTACGAGCAGTACTTC. This chain connects TRBV28 to TRBJ2-5; no reliable D call. TRBJ2-7 explains the end of the DNA better; the J call may be wrong. CDR1 is MDHEN and CDR2 is SYDVKM in the germline V gene. This CDR3 is built from 14 residues.

There are a few counts of this clone. V usage is TRBV28 and J usage is TRBJ2-3, with 7 nucleotides matching TRBD2. V lost 5 bases and J lost 0; bases outside the gene matches: 5. This CDR3 is built from 15 residues. The germline CDR1 and CDR2 sequences are MDHEN and SYDVKM. CDR3 DNA: TGTGCCAGCAGTCTCAGCGGGGTTAGCACAGATACGCAGTATTTT. Translated, it gives CASSLSGVSTDTQYF. The full variable domain, rest sourced from reference TRBV28 and TRBJ2-3, is DVKVTQSSRYLVKRTGEKVFLECVQDMDHENMFWYRQDPGLGLRLIYFSYDVKMKEKGDIPEGYSVSREKKERFSLILESASTNQTSMYLCASSLSGVSTDTQYFGPGTRLTVL.